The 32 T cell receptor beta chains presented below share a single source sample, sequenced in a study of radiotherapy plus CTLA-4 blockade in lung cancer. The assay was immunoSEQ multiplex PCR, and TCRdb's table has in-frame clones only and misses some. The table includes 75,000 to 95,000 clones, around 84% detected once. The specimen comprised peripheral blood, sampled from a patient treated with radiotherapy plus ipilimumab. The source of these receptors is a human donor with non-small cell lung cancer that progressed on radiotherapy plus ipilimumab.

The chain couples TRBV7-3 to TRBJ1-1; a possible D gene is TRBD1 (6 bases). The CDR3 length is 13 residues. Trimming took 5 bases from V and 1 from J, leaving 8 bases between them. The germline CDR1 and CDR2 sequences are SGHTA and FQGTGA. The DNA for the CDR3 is TGTGCCAGCAGCCAGGACAGGAACACTGAAGCTTTCTTT. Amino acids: CASSQDRNTEAFF.

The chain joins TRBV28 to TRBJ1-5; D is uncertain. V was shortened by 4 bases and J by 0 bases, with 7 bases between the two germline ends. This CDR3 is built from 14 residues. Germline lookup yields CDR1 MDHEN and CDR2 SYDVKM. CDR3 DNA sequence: TGTGCCAGCAGTTCGGGGTTTAGCAATCAGCCCCAGCATTTT. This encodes CASSSGFSNQPQHF.

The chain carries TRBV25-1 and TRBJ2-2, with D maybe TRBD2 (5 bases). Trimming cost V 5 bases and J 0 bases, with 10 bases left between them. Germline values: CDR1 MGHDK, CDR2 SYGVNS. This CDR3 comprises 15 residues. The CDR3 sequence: CASSSGFANTGELFF. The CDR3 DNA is TGTGCCAGCAGTTCGGGGTTCGCGAACACCGGGGAGCTGTTTTTT.

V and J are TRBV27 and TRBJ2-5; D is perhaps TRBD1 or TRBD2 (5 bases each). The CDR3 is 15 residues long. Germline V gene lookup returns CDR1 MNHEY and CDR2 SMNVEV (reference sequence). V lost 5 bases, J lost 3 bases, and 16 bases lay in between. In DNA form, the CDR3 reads TGTGCCAGCAGTCCCCCACGGCAGGGAGAAGAGACCCAGTACTTC. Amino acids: CASSPPRQGEETQYF.

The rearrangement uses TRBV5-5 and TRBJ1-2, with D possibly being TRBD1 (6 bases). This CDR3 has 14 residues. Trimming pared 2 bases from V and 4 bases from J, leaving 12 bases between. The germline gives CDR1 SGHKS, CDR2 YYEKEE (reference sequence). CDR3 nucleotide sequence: TGTGCCAGCAGCTTTTGGGGGGGCGTCTATGGCTACACCTTC. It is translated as CASSFWGGVYGYTF.

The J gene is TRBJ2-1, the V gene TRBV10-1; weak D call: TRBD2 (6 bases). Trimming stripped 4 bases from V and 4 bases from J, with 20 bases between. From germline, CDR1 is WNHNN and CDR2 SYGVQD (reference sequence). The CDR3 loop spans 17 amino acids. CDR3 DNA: TGCGCCAGCAGTGCATCAGTAGCGGTCAAGGAGTACAATGAGCAGTTCTTC. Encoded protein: CASSASVAVKEYNEQFF.

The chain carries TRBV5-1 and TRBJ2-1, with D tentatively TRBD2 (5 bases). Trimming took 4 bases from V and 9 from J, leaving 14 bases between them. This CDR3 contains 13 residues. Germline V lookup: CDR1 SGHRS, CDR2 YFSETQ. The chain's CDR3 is CASSEDYYGEQFF. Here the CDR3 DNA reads TGCGCCAGCAGCGAAGACTACTACGGTGAGCAGTTCTTC.

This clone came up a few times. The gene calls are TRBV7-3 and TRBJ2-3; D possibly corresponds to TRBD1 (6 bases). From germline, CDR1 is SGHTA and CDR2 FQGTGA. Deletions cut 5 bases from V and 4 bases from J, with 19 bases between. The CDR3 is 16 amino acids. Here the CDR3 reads CASSLNGTSKADTQYF. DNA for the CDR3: TGTGCCAGCAGCCTGAACGGGACATCTAAGGCAGATACGCAGTATTTT. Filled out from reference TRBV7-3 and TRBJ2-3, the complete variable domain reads GAGVSQTPSNKVTEKGKYVELRCDPISGHTALYWYRQSLGQGPEFLIYFQGTGAADDSGLPNDRFFAVRPEGSVSTLKIQRTERGDSAVYLCASSLNGTSKADTQYFGPGTRLTVL.

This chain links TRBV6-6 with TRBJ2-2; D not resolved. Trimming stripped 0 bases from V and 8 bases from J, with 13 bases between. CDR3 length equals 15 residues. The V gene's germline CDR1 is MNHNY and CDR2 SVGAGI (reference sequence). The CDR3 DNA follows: TGTGCCAGCAGTTACTCGACGGCTCCCAAGGGGGAGCTGTTTTTT. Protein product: CASSYSTAPKGELFF.

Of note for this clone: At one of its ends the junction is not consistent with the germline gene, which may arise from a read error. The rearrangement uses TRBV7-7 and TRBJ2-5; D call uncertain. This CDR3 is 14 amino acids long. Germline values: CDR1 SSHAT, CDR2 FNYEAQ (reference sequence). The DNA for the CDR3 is TGTGCTAGCAGCTCGAATGACTACCAAGAGACCCAGTACTTC. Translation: CASSSNDYQETQYF.

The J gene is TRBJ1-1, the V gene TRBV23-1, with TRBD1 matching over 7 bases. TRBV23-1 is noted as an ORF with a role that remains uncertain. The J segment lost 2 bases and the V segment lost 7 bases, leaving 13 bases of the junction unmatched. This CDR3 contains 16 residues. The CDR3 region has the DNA TGCGCCAGCATCACCCTTCGGACAGGCGTAAACACTGAAGCTTTCTTT. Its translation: CASITLRTGVNTEAFF.

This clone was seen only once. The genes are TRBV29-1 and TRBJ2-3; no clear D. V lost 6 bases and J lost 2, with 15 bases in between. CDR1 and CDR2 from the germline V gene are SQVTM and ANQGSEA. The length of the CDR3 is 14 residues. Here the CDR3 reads CSVNSVLATDTQYF. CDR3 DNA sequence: TGCAGCGTCAACTCGGTACTCGCCACAGATACGCAGTATTTT.

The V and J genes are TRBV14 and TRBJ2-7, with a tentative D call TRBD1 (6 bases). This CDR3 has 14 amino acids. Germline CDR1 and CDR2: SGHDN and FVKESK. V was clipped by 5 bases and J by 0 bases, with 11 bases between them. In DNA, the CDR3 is TGTGCCAGCAGCAACGACAGGTACTCCTACGAGCAGTACTTC. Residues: CASSNDRYSYEQYF.

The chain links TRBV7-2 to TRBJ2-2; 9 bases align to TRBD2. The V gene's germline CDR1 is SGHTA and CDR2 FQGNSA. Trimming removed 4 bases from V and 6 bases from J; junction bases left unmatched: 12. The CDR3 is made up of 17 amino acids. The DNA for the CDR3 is TGTGCCAGCAGCTCTCATCGAGCGGGAGGTTCTGCCGGGGAGCTGTTTTTT. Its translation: CASSSHRAGGSAGELFF.

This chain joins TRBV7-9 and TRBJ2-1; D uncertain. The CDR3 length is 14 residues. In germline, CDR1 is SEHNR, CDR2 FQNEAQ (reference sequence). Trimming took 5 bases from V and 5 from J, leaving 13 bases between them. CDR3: CASSQDLNDNEQFF. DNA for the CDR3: TGTGCCAGCAGCCAAGACTTAAACGACAATGAGCAGTTCTTC.

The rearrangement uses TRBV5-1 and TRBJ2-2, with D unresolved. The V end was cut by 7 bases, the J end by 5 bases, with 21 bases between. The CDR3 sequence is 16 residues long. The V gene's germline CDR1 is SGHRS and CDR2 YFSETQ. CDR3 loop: CASPFMDGGWTGELFF. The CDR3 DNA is TGCGCCAGCCCCTTTATGGACGGCGGATGGACCGGGGAGCTGTTTTTT.

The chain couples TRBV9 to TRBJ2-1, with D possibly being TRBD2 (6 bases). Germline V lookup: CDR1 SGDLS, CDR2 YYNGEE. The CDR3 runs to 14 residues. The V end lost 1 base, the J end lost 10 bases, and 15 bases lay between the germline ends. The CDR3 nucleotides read TGTGCCAGCAGCGTAACCCCCAGCGGGCACGAGCAGTTCTTC. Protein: CASSVTPSGHEQFF.

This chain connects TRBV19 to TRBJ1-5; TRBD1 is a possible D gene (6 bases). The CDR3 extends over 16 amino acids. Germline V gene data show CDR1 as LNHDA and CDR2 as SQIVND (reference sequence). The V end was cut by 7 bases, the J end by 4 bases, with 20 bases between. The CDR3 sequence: CASKNQHRVWNQPQHF. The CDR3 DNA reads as TGTGCCAGTAAGAACCAGCACAGGGTATGGAATCAGCCCCAGCATTTT. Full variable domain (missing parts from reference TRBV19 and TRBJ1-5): DGGITQSPKYLFRKEGQNVTLSCEQNLNHDAMYWYRQDPGQGLRLIYYSQIVNDFQKGDIAEGYSVSREKKESFPLTVTSAQKNPTAFYLCASKNQHRVWNQPQHFGDGTRLSIL.

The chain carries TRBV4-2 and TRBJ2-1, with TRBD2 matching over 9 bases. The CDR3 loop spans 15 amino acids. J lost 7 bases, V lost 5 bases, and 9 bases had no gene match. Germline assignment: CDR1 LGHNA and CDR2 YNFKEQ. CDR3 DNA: TGTGCCAGCAGCTATAGCGGGAGCGTGTTAAATGAGCAGTTCTTC. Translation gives CASSYSGSVLNEQFF.

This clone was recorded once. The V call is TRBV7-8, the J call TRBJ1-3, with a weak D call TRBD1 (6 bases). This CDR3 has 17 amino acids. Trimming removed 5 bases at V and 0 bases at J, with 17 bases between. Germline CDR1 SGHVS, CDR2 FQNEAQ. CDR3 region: CASSILPTGLSGNTIYF. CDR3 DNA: TGTGCCAGCAGCATACTTCCGACAGGTCTCTCTGGAAACACCATATATTTT.

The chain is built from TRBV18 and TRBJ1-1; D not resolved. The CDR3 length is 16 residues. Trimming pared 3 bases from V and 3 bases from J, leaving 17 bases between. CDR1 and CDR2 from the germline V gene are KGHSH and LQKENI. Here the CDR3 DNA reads TGTGCCAGCTCACCTAGAGACCAGCTCCTTTACACTGAAGCTTTCTTT. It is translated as CASSPRDQLLYTEAFF.

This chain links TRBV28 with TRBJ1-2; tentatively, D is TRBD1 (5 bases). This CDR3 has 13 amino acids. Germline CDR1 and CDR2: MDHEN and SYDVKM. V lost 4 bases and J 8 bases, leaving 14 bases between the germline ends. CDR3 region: CASSSAGFRGYTF. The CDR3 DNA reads TGTGCCAGCAGTTCCGCAGGGTTTAGGGGCTACACCTTC.

The CDR3 coding sequence is TGTGCCAGCAGTTACTCTTCTGGGGGACCTTACAATGAGCAGTTCTTC. Encoded protein: CASSYSSGGPYNEQFF. The chain combines TRBV6-5 with TRBJ2-1, with D perhaps TRBD1 or TRBD2 (5 bases each). The CDR3 runs 16 residues. Per the germline V gene, CDR1 is MNHEY and CDR2 is SVGAGI. Trimming shortened V by 0 bases and J by 4 bases, and 13 bases separated the two germline ends.

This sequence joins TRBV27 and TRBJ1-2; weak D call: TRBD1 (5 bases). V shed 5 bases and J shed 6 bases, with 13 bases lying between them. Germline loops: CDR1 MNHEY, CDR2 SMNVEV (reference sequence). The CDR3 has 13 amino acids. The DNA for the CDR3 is TGTGCCAGCAGTCCCAACCTGGGGGATGGCTACACCTTC. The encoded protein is CASSPNLGDGYTF.

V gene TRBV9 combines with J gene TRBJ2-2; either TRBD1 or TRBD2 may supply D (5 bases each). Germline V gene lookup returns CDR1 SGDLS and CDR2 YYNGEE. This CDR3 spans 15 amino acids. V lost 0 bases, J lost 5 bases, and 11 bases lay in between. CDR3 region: CASSVGGRGTGELFF. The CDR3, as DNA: TGTGCCAGCAGCGTAGGGGGGAGAGGTACCGGGGAGCTGTTTTTT. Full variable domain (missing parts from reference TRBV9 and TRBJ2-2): DSGVTQTPKHLITATGQRVTLRCSPRSGDLSVYWYQQSLDQGLQFLIQYYNGEERAKGNILERFSAQQFPDLHSELNLSSLELGDSALYFCASSVGGRGTGELFFGEGSRLTVL.

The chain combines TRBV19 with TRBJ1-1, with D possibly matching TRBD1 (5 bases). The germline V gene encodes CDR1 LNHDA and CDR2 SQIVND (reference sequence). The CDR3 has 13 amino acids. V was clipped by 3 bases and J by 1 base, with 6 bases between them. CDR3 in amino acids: CASSIGQNTEAFF. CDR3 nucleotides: TGTGCCAGTAGTATCGGACAGAACACTGAAGCTTTCTTT.

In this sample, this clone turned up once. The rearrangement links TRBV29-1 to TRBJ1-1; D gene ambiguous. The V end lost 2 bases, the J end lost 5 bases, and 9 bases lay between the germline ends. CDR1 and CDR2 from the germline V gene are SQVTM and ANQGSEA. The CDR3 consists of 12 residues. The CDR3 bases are TGCAGCGTTGAAAGAGGGAGGACTGAAGCTTTCTTT. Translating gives CSVERGRTEAFF.

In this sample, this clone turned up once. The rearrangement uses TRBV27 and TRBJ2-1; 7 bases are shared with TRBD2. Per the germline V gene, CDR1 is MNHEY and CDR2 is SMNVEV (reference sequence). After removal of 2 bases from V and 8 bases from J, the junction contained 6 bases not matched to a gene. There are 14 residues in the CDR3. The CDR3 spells CASSLAGVVHEQFF. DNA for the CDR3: TGTGCCAGCAGTTTAGCGGGAGTCGTCCATGAGCAGTTCTTC.

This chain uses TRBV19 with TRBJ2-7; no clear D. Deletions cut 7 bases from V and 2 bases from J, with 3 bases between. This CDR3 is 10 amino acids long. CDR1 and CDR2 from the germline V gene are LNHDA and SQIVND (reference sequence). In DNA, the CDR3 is TGTGCCAGTACACCCTACGAGCAGTACGTC. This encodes CASTPYEQYV.

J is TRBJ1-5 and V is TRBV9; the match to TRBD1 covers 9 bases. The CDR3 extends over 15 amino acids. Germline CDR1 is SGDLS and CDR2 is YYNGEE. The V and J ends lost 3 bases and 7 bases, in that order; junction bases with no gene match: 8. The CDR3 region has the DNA TGTGCCAGCAGCGCGGGACAGGGTTCGGGACAGCCCCAGCATTTT. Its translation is CASSAGQGSGQPQHF.

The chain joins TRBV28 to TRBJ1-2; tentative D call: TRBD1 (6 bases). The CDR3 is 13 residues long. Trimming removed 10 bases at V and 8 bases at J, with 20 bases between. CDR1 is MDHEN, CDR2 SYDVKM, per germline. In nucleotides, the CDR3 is TGTGCCACCAAGGATCTACAGGGAAGGGGCTACACCTTC. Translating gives CATKDLQGRGYTF.

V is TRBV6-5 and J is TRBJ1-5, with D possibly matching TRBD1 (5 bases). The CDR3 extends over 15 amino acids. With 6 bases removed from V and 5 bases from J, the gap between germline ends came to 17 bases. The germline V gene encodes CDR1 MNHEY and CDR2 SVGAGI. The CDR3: CASRASGTADQPQHF. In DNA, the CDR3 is TGTGCCAGCAGAGCCTCCGGGACCGCAGATCAGCCCCAGCATTTT.